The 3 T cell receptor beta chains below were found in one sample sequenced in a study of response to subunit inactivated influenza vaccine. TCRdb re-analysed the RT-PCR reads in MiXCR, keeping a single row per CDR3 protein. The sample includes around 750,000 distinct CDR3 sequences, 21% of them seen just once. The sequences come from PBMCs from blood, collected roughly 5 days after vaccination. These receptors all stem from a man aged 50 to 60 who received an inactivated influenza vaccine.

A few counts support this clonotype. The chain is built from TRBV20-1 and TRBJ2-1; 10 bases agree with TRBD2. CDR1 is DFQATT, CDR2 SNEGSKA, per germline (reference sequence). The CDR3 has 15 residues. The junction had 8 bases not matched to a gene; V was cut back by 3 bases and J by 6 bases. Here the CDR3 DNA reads TGCAGTGCTAGCGCTAGCGGGAGAGGGGGCAATGAGCAGTTCTTC. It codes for CSASASGRGGNEQFF.

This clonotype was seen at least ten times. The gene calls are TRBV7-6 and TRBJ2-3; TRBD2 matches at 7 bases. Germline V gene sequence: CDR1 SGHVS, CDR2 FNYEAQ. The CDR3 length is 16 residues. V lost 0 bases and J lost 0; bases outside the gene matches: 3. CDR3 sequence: CASSLAAGASTDTQYF. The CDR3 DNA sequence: TGTGCCAGCAGCTTAGCGGCGGGAGCTAGCACAGATACGCAGTATTTT.

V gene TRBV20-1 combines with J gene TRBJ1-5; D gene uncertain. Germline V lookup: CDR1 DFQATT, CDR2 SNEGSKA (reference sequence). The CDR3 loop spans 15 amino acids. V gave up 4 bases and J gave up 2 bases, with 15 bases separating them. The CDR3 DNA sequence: TGCAGTGCTAAACCCCCTGGGGTTGGCAATCAGCCCCAGCATTTT. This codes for CSAKPPGVGNQPQHF.